What follows is one T cell receptor (beta chain) and its context. Sequenced by immunoSEQ multiplex PCR; TCRdb stores in-frame clones only, minus some. The sample lists roughly 240,000 clones, roughly 82% occurring once. These data come from a study of blood T cell repertoires in COVID-19. Looking at the study overall: The samples span acute and convalescent COVID-19 from the United States, Italy and Spain.

Cohort 3 recovery required two negative PCRs, clearance, or symptom resolution. Source material: PBMCs or T cells enriched from blood (not recorded which). The source is a woman between 50 and 59 years old who had recovered from COVID-19.

CDR3 loop: CASSVHPSIYEQYF. Here the CDR3 DNA reads TGTGCCAGCAGCGTACACCCCTCAATATACGAGCAGTACTTC. The chain carries TRBV6-5 and TRBJ2-7; D is unclear. Between the trimmed V and J ends, which lost 6 bases and 4 bases, there was a span of 16 bases. This CDR3 is built from 14 residues. Germline V gives CDR1 MNHEY, CDR2 SVGAGI.